These 4 T cell receptor beta chains share one sample of origin, sequenced in a study of T cell repertoires in cytomegalovirus infection. Each CDR3 protein gets one entry after TCRdb re-called the reads with MiXCR. The table shows almost 300,000 distinct CDR3 sequences, with about 9.1% occurring only once. The sample taken for sequencing was PBMCs. Receptor source: a human donor in good health (CMV status not recorded). Some clones in this sample may be carry-over from other donors' samples.

Many counts were recorded for this clonotype. V is TRBV6-2 or TRBV6-3 and J is TRBJ1-2; no firm D call. V lost 0 bases, J lost 0 bases, and 2 bases lay in between. This CDR3 is built from 13 residues. Germline V CDR1 and CDR2: MNHEY, SVGEGT. The CDR3 DNA sequence: TGTGCCAGCAGTTACTCGCCTAACTATGGCTACACCTTC. Its translation is CASSYSPNYGYTF.

This clonotype was counted at least ten times. The chain couples TRBV7-9 to TRBJ2-3, with D tentatively TRBD1 or TRBD2 (6 bases each). The germline V and J ends were trimmed by 10 bases and 5 bases, with 19 bases remaining between them. CDR1 and CDR2 from the germline V gene are SEHNR and FQNEAQ (reference sequence). The CDR3 spans 14 residues. The CDR3 region has the DNA TGTGCCACCCTCATAAAGAAGGGGGGAGATACGCAGTATTTT. This encodes CATLIKKGGDTQYF.

This clonotype was counted ten times or more. The chain employs TRBV28 and TRBJ2-4; a weak D match, TRBD1 (6 bases). The germline V gene has CDR1 MDHEN and CDR2 SYDVKM. This CDR3 has 16 amino acids. Trimming removed 3 bases from V and 3 bases from J, with 15 bases in between. CDR3 protein: CASSLPPGQLKNIQYF. CDR3 coding DNA: TGTGCCAGCAGTTTGCCCCCGGGACAACTCAAAAACATTCAGTACTTC.

This clonotype was found a few times. The CDR3 is CASSYSDPADTQYF. The CDR3 nucleotides read TGTGCCAGCAGTTACTCGGATCCCGCAGATACGCAGTATTTT. The rearrangement links TRBV6-5 to TRBJ2-3, with D uncertain. The germline V gene has CDR1 MNHEY and CDR2 SVGAGI. V lost 0 bases to trimming and J lost 4 bases, with 8 bases between them. There are 14 residues in the CDR3.